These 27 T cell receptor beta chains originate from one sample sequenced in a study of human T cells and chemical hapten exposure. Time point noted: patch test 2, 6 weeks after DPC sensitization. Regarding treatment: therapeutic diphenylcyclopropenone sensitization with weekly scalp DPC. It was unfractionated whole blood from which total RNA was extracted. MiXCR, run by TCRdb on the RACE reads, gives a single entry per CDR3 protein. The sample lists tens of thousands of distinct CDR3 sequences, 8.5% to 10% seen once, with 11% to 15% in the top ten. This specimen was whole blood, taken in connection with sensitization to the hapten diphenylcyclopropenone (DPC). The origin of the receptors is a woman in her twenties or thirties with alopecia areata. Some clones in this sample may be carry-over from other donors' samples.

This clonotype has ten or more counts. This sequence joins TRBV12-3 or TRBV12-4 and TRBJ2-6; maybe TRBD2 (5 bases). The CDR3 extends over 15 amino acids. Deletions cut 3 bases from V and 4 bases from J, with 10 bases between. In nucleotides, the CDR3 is TGTGCCAGCAGTTTGCAGTCGGGAGGGGCCAACGTCCTGACTTTC. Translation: CASSLQSGGANVLTF.

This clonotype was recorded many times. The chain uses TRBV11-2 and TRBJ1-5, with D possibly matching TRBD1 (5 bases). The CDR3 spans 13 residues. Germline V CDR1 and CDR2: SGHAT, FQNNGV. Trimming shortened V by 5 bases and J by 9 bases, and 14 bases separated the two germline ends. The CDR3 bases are TGTGCCAGCAGCACCGGACACCGAACGCCCCAGCATTTT. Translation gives CASSTGHRTPQHF.

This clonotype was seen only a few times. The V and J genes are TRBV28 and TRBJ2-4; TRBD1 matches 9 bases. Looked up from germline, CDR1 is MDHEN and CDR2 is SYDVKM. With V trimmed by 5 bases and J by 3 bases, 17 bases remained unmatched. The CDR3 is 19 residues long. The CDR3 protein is CASSARGQGKGRGKNIQYF. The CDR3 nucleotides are TGTGCCAGCAGTGCCCGGGGACAGGGAAAGGGTCGAGGCAAAAACATTCAGTACTTC.

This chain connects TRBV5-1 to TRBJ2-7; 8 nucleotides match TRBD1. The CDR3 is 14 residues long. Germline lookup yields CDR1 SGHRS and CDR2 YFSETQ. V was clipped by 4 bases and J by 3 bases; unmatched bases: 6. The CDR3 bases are TGCGCCAGCAGCGAGGGGACAGGATACTACGAGCAGTACTTC. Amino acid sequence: CASSEGTGYYEQYF.

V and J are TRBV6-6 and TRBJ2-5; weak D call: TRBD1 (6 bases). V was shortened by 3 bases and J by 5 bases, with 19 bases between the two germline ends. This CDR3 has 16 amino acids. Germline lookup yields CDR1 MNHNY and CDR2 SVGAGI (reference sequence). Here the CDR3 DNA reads TGTGCCAGCAGTTATACCGCTCCAGGGGCCGGGGAGACCCAGTACTTC. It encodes CASSYTAPGAGETQYF.

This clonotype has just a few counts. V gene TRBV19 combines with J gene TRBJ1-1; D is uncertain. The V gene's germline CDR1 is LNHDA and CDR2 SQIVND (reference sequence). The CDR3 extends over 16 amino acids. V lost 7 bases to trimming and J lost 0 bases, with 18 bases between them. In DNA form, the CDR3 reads TGTGCCAGTATGACCTTTGCCAGCTTCATGAACACTGAAGCTTTCTTT. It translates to CASMTFASFMNTEAFF.

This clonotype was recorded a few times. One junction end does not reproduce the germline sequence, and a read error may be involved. CDR3 in DNA: TGTGCCAGCACTTTAGGGTACAGGACTCTCTCCTACGAGCAGTACTTC. This gives the protein CASTLGYRTLSYEQYF. The chain recombines TRBV12-3 or TRBV12-4 with TRBJ2-7; D might be TRBD1 or TRBD2, each matching 5 bases. The CDR3 is 16 amino acids.

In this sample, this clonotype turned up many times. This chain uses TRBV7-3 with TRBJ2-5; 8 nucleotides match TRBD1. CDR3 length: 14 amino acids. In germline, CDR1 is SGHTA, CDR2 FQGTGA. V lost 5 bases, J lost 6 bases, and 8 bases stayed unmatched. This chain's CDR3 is CASSAAGGPQTQYF. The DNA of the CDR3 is TGTGCCAGCAGCGCCGCAGGGGGCCCGCAGACCCAGTACTTC.

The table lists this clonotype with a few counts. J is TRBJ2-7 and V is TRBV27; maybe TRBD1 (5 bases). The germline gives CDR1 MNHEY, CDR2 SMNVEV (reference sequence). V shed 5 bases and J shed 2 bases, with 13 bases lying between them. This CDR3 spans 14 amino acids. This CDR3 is CASSLRQKPYEQYF. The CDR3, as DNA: TGTGCCAGCAGTCTCCGACAGAAACCCTACGAGCAGTACTTC.

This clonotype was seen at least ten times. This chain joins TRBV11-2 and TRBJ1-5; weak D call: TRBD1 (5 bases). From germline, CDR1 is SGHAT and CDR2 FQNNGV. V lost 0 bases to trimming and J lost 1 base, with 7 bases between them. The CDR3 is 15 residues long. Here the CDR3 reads CASSLDWGSNQPQHF. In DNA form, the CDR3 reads TGTGCCAGCAGCTTAGATTGGGGCAGCAATCAGCCCCAGCATTTT.

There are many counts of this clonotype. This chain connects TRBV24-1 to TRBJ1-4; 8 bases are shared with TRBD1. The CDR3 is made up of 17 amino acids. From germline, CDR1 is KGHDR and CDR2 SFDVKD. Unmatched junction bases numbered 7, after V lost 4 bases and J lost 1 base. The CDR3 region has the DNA TGTGCCACCAGTGACCGCGGACAGGGTGTAACTAATGAAAAACTGTTTTTT. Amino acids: CATSDRGQGVTNEKLFF.

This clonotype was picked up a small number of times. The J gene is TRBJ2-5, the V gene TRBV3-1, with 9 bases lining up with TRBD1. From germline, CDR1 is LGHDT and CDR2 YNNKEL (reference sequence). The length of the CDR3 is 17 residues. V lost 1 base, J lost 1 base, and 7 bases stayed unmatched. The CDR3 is CASSQGNRGRIQETQYF. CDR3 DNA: TGTGCCAGCAGCCAAGGTAACAGGGGGCGGATCCAAGAGACCCAGTACTTC.

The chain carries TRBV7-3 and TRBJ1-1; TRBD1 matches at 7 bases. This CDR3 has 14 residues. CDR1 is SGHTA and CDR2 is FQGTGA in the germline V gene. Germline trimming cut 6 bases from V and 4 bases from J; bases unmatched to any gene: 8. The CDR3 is CASSRQGLGTEAFF. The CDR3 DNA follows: TGTGCCAGCAGTCGACAGGGCCTCGGCACTGAAGCTTTCTTT. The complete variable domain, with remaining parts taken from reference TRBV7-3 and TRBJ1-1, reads GAGVSQTPSNKVTEKGKYVELRCDPISGHTALYWYRQSLGQGPEFLIYFQGTGAADDSGLPNDRFFAVRPEGSVSTLKIQRTERGDSAVYLCASSRQGLGTEAFFGQGTRLTVV.

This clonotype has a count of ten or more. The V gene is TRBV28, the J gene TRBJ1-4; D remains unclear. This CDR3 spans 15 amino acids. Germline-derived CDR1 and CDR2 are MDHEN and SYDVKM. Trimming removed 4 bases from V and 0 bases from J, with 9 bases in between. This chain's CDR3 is CASSSRRATNEKLFF. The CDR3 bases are TGTGCCAGCAGTTCAAGGAGAGCAACTAATGAAAAACTGTTTTTT.

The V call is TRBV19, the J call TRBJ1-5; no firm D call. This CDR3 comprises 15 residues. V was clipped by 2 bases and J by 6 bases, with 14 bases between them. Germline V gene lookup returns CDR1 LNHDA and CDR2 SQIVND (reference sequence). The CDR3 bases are TGTGCCAGTAGTATACTCGGCGGCGGGTTTCAGCCCCAGCATTTT. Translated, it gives CASSILGGGFQPQHF.

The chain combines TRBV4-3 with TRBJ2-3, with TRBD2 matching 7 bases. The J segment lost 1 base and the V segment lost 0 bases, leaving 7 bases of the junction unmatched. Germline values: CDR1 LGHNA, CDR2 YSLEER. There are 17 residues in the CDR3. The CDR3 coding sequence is TGCGCCAGCAGCCAAGATTCGACTAGCTTTGGCACAGATACGCAGTATTTT. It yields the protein CASSQDSTSFGTDTQYF.

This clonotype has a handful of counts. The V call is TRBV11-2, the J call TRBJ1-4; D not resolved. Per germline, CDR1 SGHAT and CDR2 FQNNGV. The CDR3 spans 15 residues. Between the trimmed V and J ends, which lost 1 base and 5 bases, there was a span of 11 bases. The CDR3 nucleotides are TGTGCCAGCAGCTTAGCCCGGACGGGGAATGAAAAACTGTTTTTT. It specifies CASSLARTGNEKLFF.

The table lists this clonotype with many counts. CDR3 DNA: TGTGCCAGCAGTACGGCTGGGACCAACTATGGCTACACCTTC. This translates into CASSTAGTNYGYTF. V is TRBV5-6 and J is TRBJ1-2; maybe TRBD1 (5 bases). Trimming removed 5 bases at V and 2 bases at J, with 13 bases between. The CDR3 is 14 amino acids. Per germline, CDR1 SGHDT and CDR2 YYEEEE.

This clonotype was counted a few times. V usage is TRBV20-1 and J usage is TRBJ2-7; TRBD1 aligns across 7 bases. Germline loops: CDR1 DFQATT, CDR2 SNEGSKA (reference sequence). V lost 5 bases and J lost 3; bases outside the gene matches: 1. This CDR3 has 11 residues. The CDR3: CSAGDSYEQYF. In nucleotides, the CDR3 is TGCAGTGCTGGGGACAGCTACGAGCAGTACTTC.

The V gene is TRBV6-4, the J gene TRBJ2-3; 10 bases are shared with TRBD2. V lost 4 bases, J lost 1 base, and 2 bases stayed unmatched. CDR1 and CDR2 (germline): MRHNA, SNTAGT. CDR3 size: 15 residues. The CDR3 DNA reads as TGTGCCAGCAGTGCCGGGACTAGCGGCACAGATACGCAGTATTTT. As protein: CASSAGTSGTDTQYF.

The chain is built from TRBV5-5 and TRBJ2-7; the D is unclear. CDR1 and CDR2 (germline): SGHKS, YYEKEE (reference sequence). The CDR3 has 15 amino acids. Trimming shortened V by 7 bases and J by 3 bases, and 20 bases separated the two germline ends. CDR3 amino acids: CASGSQVALGYEQYF. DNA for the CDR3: TGTGCCAGCGGGTCCCAAGTGGCCCTAGGCTACGAGCAGTACTTC.

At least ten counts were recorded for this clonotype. CDR3 DNA sequence: TGTGCCAGCAGCTTAATCGGGAACACTGAAGCTTTCTTT. It codes for CASSLIGNTEAFF. This chain uses TRBV7-3 with TRBJ1-1, with D unclear. Germline-derived CDR1 and CDR2 are SGHTA and FQGTGA. The CDR3 contains 13 residues. V was shortened by 1 base and J by 1 base, with 4 bases between the two germline ends.

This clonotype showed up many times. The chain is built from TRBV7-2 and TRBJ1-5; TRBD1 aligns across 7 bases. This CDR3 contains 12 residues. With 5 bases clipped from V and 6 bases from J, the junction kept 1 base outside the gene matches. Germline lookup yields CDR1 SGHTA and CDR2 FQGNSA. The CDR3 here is CASSQGGQPQHF. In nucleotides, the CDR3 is TGTGCCAGCAGCCAGGGGGGTCAGCCCCAGCATTTT.

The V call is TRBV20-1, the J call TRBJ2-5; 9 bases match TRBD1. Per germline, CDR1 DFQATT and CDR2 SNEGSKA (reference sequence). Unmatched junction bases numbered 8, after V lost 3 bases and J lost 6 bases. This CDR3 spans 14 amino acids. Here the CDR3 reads CSASRQGGRQTQYF. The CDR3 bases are TGCAGTGCTAGTAGACAGGGGGGGCGTCAGACCCAGTACTTC.

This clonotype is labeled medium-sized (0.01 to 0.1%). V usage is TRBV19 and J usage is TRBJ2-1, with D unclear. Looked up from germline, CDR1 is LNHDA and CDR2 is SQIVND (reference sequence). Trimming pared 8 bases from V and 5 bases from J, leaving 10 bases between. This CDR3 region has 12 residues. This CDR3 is CASWSQNNEQFF. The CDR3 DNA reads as TGTGCCAGTTGGAGTCAGAACAATGAGCAGTTCTTC.

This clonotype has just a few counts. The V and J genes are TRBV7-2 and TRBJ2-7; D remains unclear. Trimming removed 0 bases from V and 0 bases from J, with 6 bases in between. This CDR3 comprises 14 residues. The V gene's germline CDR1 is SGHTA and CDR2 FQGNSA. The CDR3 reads CASSLAPGSYEQYF. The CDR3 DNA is TGTGCCAGCAGCTTAGCCCCGGGCTCCTACGAGCAGTACTTC.

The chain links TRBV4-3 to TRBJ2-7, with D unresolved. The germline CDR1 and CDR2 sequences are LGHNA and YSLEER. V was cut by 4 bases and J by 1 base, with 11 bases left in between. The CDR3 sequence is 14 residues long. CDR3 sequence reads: CASSPFLNSYEQYF. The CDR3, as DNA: TGCGCCAGCAGCCCTTTTCTCAATTCCTACGAGCAGTACTTC.